Reported below is one T cell receptor (beta chain). Method: immunoSEQ multiplex PCR; TCRdb's copy keeps in-frame clones and lacks some. Among around 62,000 clones listed, approximately 94% were seen once. Looked up from germline, CDR1 is SQVTM and CDR2 is ANQGSEA. V lost 6 bases and J lost 6; bases outside the gene matches: 11. The CDR3 is 13 residues long. The sample comes from a study of preoperative IRX-2 immunotherapy in early breast cancer. Treatment indicated: preoperative locoregional IRX-2 cytokine immunotherapy. This phase Ib study tested locoregional IRX-2 cytokine immunotherapy given before surgery.

V usage is TRBV29-1 and J usage is TRBJ2-7; 7 positions agree with TRBD1. This TCR was sampled from a human donor with breast cancer. Sampling was carried out from a patient treated with IRX-2 immunotherapy. The CDR3 DNA reads as TGCAGCGTCTCCGGGACAGTCGGATCCGAGCAGTACTTC. Amino acid sequence: CSVSGTVGSEQYF.